Listed here are 26 T cell receptor beta chains from one sample, sequenced in a study of blood T cells in healthy people across ages. Primed by a sample-barcoded 5' primer and a J-beta primer mix, a second PCR proceeded for about 6 to 11 cycles. TCRdb fed the 5' RACE reads into MiXCR, producing one record per CDR3 protein. The sample includes some 1.8 million distinct CDR3 sequences, about two fifths of them seen just once. The sample comprised blood. The receptors come from a human donor in good health.

The J gene is TRBJ2-3, the V gene TRBV5-5; the D is unclear. Trimming stripped 1 base from V and 2 bases from J, with 8 bases between. The germline CDR1 and CDR2 sequences are SGHKS and YYEKEE (reference sequence). This CDR3 is built from 14 residues. The CDR3 sequence is CASSLSHLTDTQYF. The CDR3 region has the DNA TGTGCCAGCAGCTTGTCTCATCTCACAGATACGCAGTATTTT.

The DNA of the CDR3 is TGTGCCAGCAGTTTCTTAGGACGGGCGAACACCGGGGAGCTGTTTTTT. Amino acids: CASSFLGRANTGELFF. V usage is TRBV28 and J usage is TRBJ2-2; no definite D call. The ends were cut back, 3 bases at V and 0 bases at J, with 11 bases in the middle. CDR1 and CDR2 from the germline V gene are MDHEN and SYDVKM. The CDR3 runs 16 residues.

The chain couples TRBV20-1 to TRBJ2-1; D is perhaps TRBD1 (6 bases). The length of the CDR3 is 14 residues. Trimming took off 3 bases at V and 2 bases at J, with 11 bases between the two ends. Germline CDR1 and CDR2: DFQATT and SNEGSKA (reference sequence). The CDR3 DNA follows: TGCAGTGCTAGTTACAGGGTCCCCTACAATGAGCAGTTCTTC. It is translated as CSASYRVPYNEQFF.

A note on this clonotype: The germline gene is not matched at one end of the junction; a read error may be the cause. The V and J genes are TRBV9 and TRBJ2-1; tentatively, D is TRBD1 or TRBD2 (5 bases each). The length of the CDR3 is 15 residues. In germline, CDR1 is SGDLS, CDR2 YYNGEE. The DNA for the CDR3 is TGTGCCAGCAGTGCCGGGACCTTAACTTACAATAAGCAGTTCTTC. Translation: CASSAGTLTYNKQFF.

Concerning this clonotype itself: A single base separates this from a much larger clone, so it may be a read error. This likely comes from a read error, as the CDR3 has no conserved phenylalanine or tryptophan at its end. In nucleotides, the CDR3 is TGTGCCAGCAGCGAGGACGGAAACACTGAAGCTTTCTGT. Its protein is CASSEDGNTEAFC. The chain joins TRBV7-6 to TRBJ1-1; D is undetermined. CDR1 SGHVS and CDR2 FNYEAQ come from the germline V gene. This CDR3 contains 13 residues. The V end lost 5 bases, the J end lost 2 bases, and 9 bases lay between the germline ends.

This chain connects TRBV5-1 to TRBJ1-6, with 7 bases fitting TRBD1. The CDR3 totals 16 residues. Looked up from germline, CDR1 is SGHRS and CDR2 is YFSETQ. After removal of 0 bases from V and 7 bases from J, the junction contained 7 bases not matched to a gene. CDR3 residues: CASSLEPRGLNSPLHF. The CDR3 nucleotides are TGCGCCAGCAGCTTGGAGCCGAGGGGGCTAAATTCACCCCTCCACTTT.

This clonotype was detected only a few times. J is TRBJ1-2 and V is TRBV15, with 9 bases aligning to TRBD1. Germline V lookup: CDR1 LNHNV, CDR2 YYDKDF (reference sequence). This CDR3 region has 15 residues. V gave up 1 base and J gave up 3 bases; unmatched junction bases: 3. The CDR3 here is CATSRGDRDYYGYTF. The CDR3 DNA reads as TGTGCCACCAGCAGAGGGGACAGGGACTACTATGGCTACACCTTC.

This clonotype was seen a few times. The chain couples TRBV28 to TRBJ1-5, with 7 bases aligning to TRBD1. V dropped 8 bases and J dropped 4; count of bases not matched to a gene: 11. The length of the CDR3 is 15 residues. Germline CDR1 and CDR2: MDHEN and SYDVKM. CDR3 sequence: CASRTFRDSNQPQHF. The DNA for the CDR3 is TGTGCCAGCCGAACCTTTCGGGACAGTAATCAGCCCCAGCATTTT. The full variable domain, completed using reference TRBV28 and TRBJ1-5, is DVKVTQSSRYLVKRTGEKVFLECVQDMDHENMFWYRQDPGLGLRLIYFSYDVKMKEKGDIPEGYSVSREKKERFSLILESASTNQTSMYLCASRTFRDSNQPQHFGDGTRLSIL.

Regarding this clonotype: The conserved phenylalanine or tryptophan normally closing the CDR3 is absent here, so this likely arose from a read error. The rearrangement uses TRBV7-3 and TRBJ2-4, with D unresolved. V was shortened by 5 bases and J by 13 bases, with 18 bases between the two germline ends. This CDR3 is built from 13 residues. Germline assignment: CDR1 SGHTA and CDR2 FQGTGA. The CDR3 loop is CASSPTSTGKQYY. Here the CDR3 DNA reads TGTGCCAGCAGCCCCACGTCCACTGGGAAGCAGTACTAC.

V and J are TRBV4-2 and TRBJ1-2, with TRBD1 matching 7 bases. The CDR3 is 17 residues long. The V gene end was trimmed by 2 bases and the J gene end by 4 bases; junction bases not matched to a gene: 13. Germline values: CDR1 LGHNA, CDR2 YNFKEQ. The CDR3 region is CASSQRQGRTGIYGYTF. The CDR3 DNA reads as TGTGCCAGCAGCCAACGACAGGGCCGTACTGGAATCTATGGCTACACCTTC.

In this sample, this clonotype turned up a few times. The gene calls are TRBV20-1 and TRBJ2-5; the D is unclear. Germline-derived CDR1 and CDR2 are DFQATT and SNEGSKA (reference sequence). CDR3 length: 13 residues. The CDR3 is CGAFSKYKETQYF. The CDR3 bases are TGCGGAGCCTTCTCTAAATATAAAGAGACCCAGTACTTC.

This chain links TRBV6-5 with TRBJ1-2; TRBD1 agrees at 7 bases. The germline gives CDR1 MNHEY, CDR2 SVGAGI. The CDR3 spans 17 residues. V trimming: 4 bases; J trimming: 5 bases; junction bases outside the gene matches: 16. CDR3 in amino acids: CASSSPGTASYTYGYTF. Written as DNA, the CDR3 is TGTGCCAGCAGTTCCCCCGGGACAGCAAGTTACACATATGGCTACACCTTC.

This clonotype came up a few times. The chain carries TRBV12-3 or TRBV12-4 and TRBJ1-1, with D perhaps TRBD1 (6 bases). CDR3 length: 13 residues. V shed 7 bases and J shed 3 bases, with 12 bases lying between them. CDR3 amino acids: CASTLRGDTEAFF. In DNA, the CDR3 is TGTGCCAGCACCCTTAGGGGGGACACTGAAGCTTTCTTT.

The chain couples TRBV11-1 to TRBJ2-2; 10 bases match TRBD1. Unmatched junction bases numbered 8, after V lost 2 bases and J lost 5 bases. The germline V gene encodes CDR1 SGHAT and CDR2 FQDESV (reference sequence). CDR3 length: 17 amino acids. CDR3 sequence: CASSLSPGTGETGELFF. CDR3 DNA: TGTGCCAGCAGCTTATCCCCCGGGACAGGGGAGACCGGGGAGCTGTTTTTT.

The chain couples TRBV6-5 to TRBJ2-5; 7 nucleotides match TRBD2. Per germline, CDR1 MNHEY and CDR2 SVGAGI. Trimming cost V 2 bases and J 5 bases; bases outside gene matches: 5. CDR3 length: 14 amino acids. CDR3 nucleotides: TGTGCCAGCAGTTACCAGCGGGGTAGCGAGACCCAGTACTTC. As protein: CASSYQRGSETQYF.

The genes are TRBV7-3 and TRBJ1-1; D is undetermined. The CDR3 runs 15 residues. Trimming stripped 2 bases from V and 3 bases from J, with 13 bases between. Germline loops: CDR1 SGHTA, CDR2 FQGTGA. In nucleotides, the CDR3 is TGTGCCAGCAGCTTATTCGGGTCCGGGGACACTGAAGCTTTCTTT. It is translated as CASSLFGSGDTEAFF.

V usage is TRBV4-1 and J usage is TRBJ2-3, with TRBD2 matching over 8 bases. This CDR3 is 17 amino acids long. J gave up 0 bases and V 1 base, and 6 bases lay outside the gene matches. Germline V CDR1 and CDR2: MGHRA, YSYEKL. CDR3 sequence (DNA): TGCGCCAGCAGCCAAGTTGCGGCGGGGGGCAGCACAGATACGCAGTATTTT. Protein sequence: CASSQVAAGGSTDTQYF.

This clonotype showed up just a few times. The V gene is TRBV10-3, the J gene TRBJ1-2; the D gene is possibly TRBD1 (6 bases). CDR3 size: 13 residues. V was trimmed by 4 bases and J by 6 bases, leaving 12 bases between them. From germline, CDR1 is ENHRY and CDR2 SYGVKD. The CDR3 DNA reads as TGTGCCATCAGTGCGAATGGGGGCGATGGCTACACCTTC. Amino acid sequence: CAISANGGDGYTF.

The CDR3 nucleotides read TGCAGCGTTGAGGACAGGGATGGCTACGAGCAGTACTTC. Translated: CSVEDRDGYEQYF. This rearrangement joins TRBV29-1 to TRBJ2-5; 8 bases align to TRBD1. The J call may be in error: the DNA end matches TRBJ2-7 better. The CDR3 runs to 13 residues. The germline gives CDR1 SQVTM, CDR2 ANQGSEA.

V gene TRBV10-3 combines with J gene TRBJ1-3, with D unresolved. V was cut by 3 bases and J by 4 bases, with 10 bases left in between. The germline CDR1 and CDR2 sequences are ENHRY and SYGVKD. The CDR3 consists of 14 residues. This chain's CDR3 is CAISDPKGGNTIYF. In DNA form, the CDR3 reads TGTGCCATCAGTGACCCTAAAGGAGGAAACACCATATATTTT.

The chain combines TRBV5-1 with TRBJ1-1, with 7 bases aligning to TRBD1. Germline CDR1 SGHRS, CDR2 YFSETQ. CDR3 length equals 15 residues. Germline trimming cut 4 bases from V and 3 bases from J; bases unmatched to any gene: 9. CDR3: CASSIGQADDTEAFF. In DNA, the CDR3 is TGCGCCAGCAGCATAGGACAGGCCGATGACACTGAAGCTTTCTTT.

The chain combines TRBV5-1 with TRBJ2-7, with D possibly being TRBD2 (6 bases). Trimming cost V 1 base and J 5 bases, with 16 bases left between them. This CDR3 is built from 15 residues. Germline CDR1 and CDR2: SGHRS and YFSETQ. CDR3 in amino acids: CASSLLSGDLDEQYF. The DNA of the CDR3 is TGCGCCAGCAGCTTGTTATCGGGGGATTTGGACGAGCAGTACTTC.

The CDR3 is CASITGGALAKNIQYF. In DNA form, the CDR3 reads TGTGCCAGCATTACTGGGGGGGCCCTAGCCAAAAACATTCAGTACTTC. This chain uses TRBV2 with TRBJ2-4, with D perhaps TRBD2 (7 bases). Germline-derived CDR1 and CDR2 are SNHLY and FYNNEI. CDR3 length equals 16 residues. Trimming pared 7 bases from V and 0 bases from J, leaving 16 bases between.

This rearrangement joins TRBV5-1 to TRBJ2-5; D is perhaps TRBD2 (6 bases). Germline assignment: CDR1 SGHRS and CDR2 YFSETQ. Trimming cost V 0 bases and J 0 bases, with 15 bases left between them. The CDR3 loop spans 17 amino acids. CDR3 in DNA: TGCGCCAGCAGCTTGGCGTTTGGAGGGCTCTACCAAGAGACCCAGTACTTC. This encodes CASSLAFGGLYQETQYF. Together with reference TRBV5-1 and TRBJ2-5, the CDR3 gives the full variable domain: KAGVTQTPRYLIKTRGQQVTLSCSPISGHRSVSWYQQTPGQGLQFLFEYFSETQRNKGNFPGRFSGRQFSNSRSEMNVSTLELGDSALYLCASSLAFGGLYQETQYFGPGTRLLVL.

The rearrangement uses TRBV4-2 and TRBJ2-1; D might be TRBD2 (6 bases). CDR1 and CDR2 (germline): LGHNA, YNFKEQ. The germline V and J ends were trimmed by 0 bases and 9 bases, with 18 bases remaining between them. The length of the CDR3 is 16 residues. For the CDR3, the DNA is TGTGCCAGCAGCCAAGATAGGGCAGGAGGACTAAGTGAGCAGTTCTTC. Its protein product is CASSQDRAGGLSEQFF.

This clonotype has only one observation. This chain joins TRBV5-1 and TRBJ2-7, with 10 bases fitting TRBD2. The CDR3 totals 15 residues. Unmatched junction bases numbered 5, after V lost 0 bases and J lost 5 bases. CDR1 is SGHRS, CDR2 YFSETQ, per germline. For the CDR3, the DNA is TGCGCCAGCAGCTTGGCGGGACTAGCGAGAGACGAGCAGTACTTC. This codes for CASSLAGLARDEQYF.